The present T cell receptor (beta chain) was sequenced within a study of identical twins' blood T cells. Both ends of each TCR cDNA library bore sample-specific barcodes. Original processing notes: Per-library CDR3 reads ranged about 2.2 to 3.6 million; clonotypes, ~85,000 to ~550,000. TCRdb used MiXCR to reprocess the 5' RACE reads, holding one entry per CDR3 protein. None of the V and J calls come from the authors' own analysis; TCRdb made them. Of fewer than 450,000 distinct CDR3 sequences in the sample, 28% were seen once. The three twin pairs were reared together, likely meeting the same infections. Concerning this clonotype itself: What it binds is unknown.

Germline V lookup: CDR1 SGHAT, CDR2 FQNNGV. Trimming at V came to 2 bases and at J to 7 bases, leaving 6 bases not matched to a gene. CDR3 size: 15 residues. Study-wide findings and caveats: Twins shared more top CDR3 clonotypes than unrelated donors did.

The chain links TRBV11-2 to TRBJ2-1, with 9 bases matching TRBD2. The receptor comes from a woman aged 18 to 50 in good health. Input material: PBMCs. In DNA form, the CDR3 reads TGTGCCAGCAGCTTAACAAGCGGGAGGTTTAATGAGCAGTTCTTC. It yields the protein CASSLTSGRFNEQFF.